These 24 T cell receptor beta chains were sequenced from one sample in a study of CD8+ T cells in alopecia areata. Specified treatment: oral pan-JAK inhibitor, 5-10 mg twice daily. Once RNA had been extracted, it was reverse transcribed into cDNA to act as the sequencing template. Repertoires were generated with immunoSEQ multiplex PCR, while TCRdb's copy carries only in-frame clones and drops some. The data show about 42,000 clones, with about 71% seen just once and around 23% held by the top ten. The starting material was CD8+ T cells sorted from blood, obtained at week 4, from a patient treated with tofacitinib. The receptors were sampled from a human donor with alopecia areata.

This chain links TRBV25-1 with TRBJ2-5, with D possibly matching TRBD1 (5 bases). Germline loops: CDR1 MGHDK, CDR2 SYGVNS. The CDR3 length is 11 residues. V lost 5 bases and J 5 bases, leaving 6 bases between the germline ends. CDR3 sequence (DNA): TGTGCCAGCAGTAACAGGGAGACCCAGTACTTC. This gives the protein CASSNRETQYF.

This clone was seen more than once but under ten times. The V call is TRBV4-3, the J call TRBJ1-2; D perhaps matches TRBD1 (5 bases). Trimming cost V 3 bases and J 0 bases, with 11 bases left between them. The CDR3 runs to 15 residues. CDR1 and CDR2 from the germline V gene are LGHNA and YSLEER. The CDR3 region has the DNA TGCGCCAGCAGCCACGATTCAGGGACTAACTATGGCTACACCTTC. This gives the protein CASSHDSGTNYGYTF.

J is TRBJ2-1 and V is TRBV29-1; D might be TRBD1 or TRBD2, each matching 5 bases. The V end was cut by 4 bases, the J end by 6 bases, with 7 bases between. The V gene's germline CDR1 is SQVTM and CDR2 ANQGSEA. The CDR3 totals 11 residues. The CDR3 here is CSVAGANEQFF. The CDR3, as DNA: TGCAGCGTTGCCGGGGCCAATGAGCAGTTCTTC.

V and J are TRBV4-3 and TRBJ1-1; tentatively, D is TRBD1 (6 bases). CDR1 and CDR2 from the germline V gene are LGHNA and YSLEER. Trimming removed 1 base at V and 6 bases at J, with 12 bases between. The CDR3 spans 14 residues. Written as DNA, the CDR3 is TGCGCCAGCAGCCAAGTAGACAGGCTGGCTGAAGCTTTCTTT. It is translated as CASSQVDRLAEAFF.

This sequence joins TRBV7-2 and TRBJ2-2; D is unresolved. Between the trimmed V and J ends, which lost 5 bases and 5 bases, there was a span of 3 bases. The CDR3 loop spans 11 amino acids. CDR1 and CDR2 from the germline V gene are SGHTA and FQGNSA. This CDR3 is CASSMTGELFF. For the CDR3, the DNA is TGTGCCAGCAGCATGACCGGGGAGCTGTTTTTT.

The V call is TRBV30, the J call TRBJ1-2; D remains unclear. The V gene's germline CDR1 is GTSNPN and CDR2 SVGIG (reference sequence). V gave up 2 bases and J gave up 0 bases, with 10 bases separating them. This CDR3 has 14 residues. The CDR3 reads CAWSTGPANYGYTF. The DNA of the CDR3 is TGTGCCTGGAGTACCGGACCAGCTAACTATGGCTACACCTTC.

This chain links TRBV29-1 with TRBJ2-1, with D uncertain. The CDR3 contains 12 residues. The germline CDR1 and CDR2 sequences are SQVTM and ANQGSEA. Between the trimmed V and J ends, which lost 7 bases and 4 bases, there was a span of 11 bases. The CDR3: CSASSIYNEQFF. Written as DNA, the CDR3 is TGCAGCGCCTCATCTATTTACAATGAGCAGTTCTTC.

The chain carries TRBV29-1 and TRBJ2-7, with no clear D. CDR1 and CDR2 from the germline V gene are SQVTM and ANQGSEA. The CDR3 extends over 11 amino acids. The germline V and J ends were trimmed by 2 bases and 3 bases, with 5 bases remaining between them. DNA for the CDR3: TGCAGCGTTGAACACAGCTACGAGCAGTACTTC. Amino acid sequence: CSVEHSYEQYF.

The J gene is TRBJ2-1, the V gene TRBV30, with D maybe TRBD2 (5 bases). CDR1 and CDR2 (germline): GTSNPN, SVGIG (reference sequence). The CDR3 sequence is 12 residues long. V was trimmed by 0 bases and J by 10 bases, leaving 10 bases between them. This chain's CDR3 is CAWSVRGAEQFF. The CDR3 DNA reads as TGTGCCTGGAGTGTACGGGGAGCGGAGCAGTTCTTC. The variable domain in full, completed from reference TRBV30 and TRBJ2-1, reads SQTIHQWPATLVQPVGSPLSLECTVEGTSNPNLYWYRQAAGRGLQLLFYSVGIGQISSEVPQNLSASRPQDRQFILSSKKLLLSDSGFYLCAWSVRGAEQFFGPGTRLTVL.

V and J are TRBV4-3 and TRBJ2-3; either TRBD1 or TRBD2 may fit D (5 bases each). Germline CDR1 and CDR2: LGHNA and YSLEER. This CDR3 has 15 amino acids. Between the trimmed V and J ends, which lost 4 bases and 0 bases, there was a span of 11 bases. CDR3 residues: CASSPGTSSTDTQYF. For the CDR3, the DNA is TGCGCCAGCAGCCCCGGGACCTCTAGCACAGATACGCAGTATTTT.

The chain uses TRBV13 and TRBJ2-5; D is perhaps TRBD1 or TRBD2 (6 bases each). From germline, CDR1 is PRHDT and CDR2 FYEKMQ (reference sequence). V was pared by 5 bases and J by 4 bases, with 20 bases between. This CDR3 is 16 amino acids long. The CDR3, as DNA: TGTGCCAGCAGCCCGTCGGTGGGGGGCCCTTCAGAGACCCAGTACTTC. It specifies CASSPSVGGPSETQYF.

A single count supports this clone. The chain carries TRBV6-5 and TRBJ2-5, with TRBD1 matching over 9 bases. The CDR3 covers 16 residues. Germline trimming cut 4 bases from V and 4 bases from J; bases unmatched to any gene: 10. Germline lookup yields CDR1 MNHEY and CDR2 SVGAGI. The CDR3 region has the DNA TGTGCCAGCAGTTTGCACAGGGGGCAGATGGGAGAGACCCAGTACTTC. This encodes CASSLHRGQMGETQYF.

The genes are TRBV4-3 and TRBJ2-1, with unresolved D. This CDR3 region has 16 residues. With 1 base removed from V and 6 bases from J, the gap between germline ends came to 16 bases. Looked up from germline, CDR1 is LGHNA and CDR2 is YSLEER. The CDR3 is CASSQVLRFRVNEQFF. Here the CDR3 DNA reads TGCGCCAGCAGCCAAGTGCTTCGGTTCCGAGTCAATGAGCAGTTCTTC.

The chain has TRBV5-6 and TRBJ2-2, with D tentatively TRBD2 (7 bases). The length of the CDR3 is 16 residues. V was trimmed by 3 bases and J by 0 bases, leaving 12 bases between them. Germline loops: CDR1 SGHDT, CDR2 YYEEEE. CDR3 coding DNA: TGTGCCAGCAGCTCTCGGGGGGCTTCGAACACCGGGGAGCTGTTTTTT. It is translated as CASSSRGASNTGELFF.

This clone showed up just once. The chain links TRBV13 to TRBJ2-7; 7 bases are shared with TRBD1. Germline CDR1 PRHDT, CDR2 FYEKMQ (reference sequence). V lost 5 bases, J lost 2 bases, and 3 bases stayed unmatched. The CDR3 covers 13 residues. The CDR3 loop reads CASSPGTAYEQYF. CDR3 DNA sequence: TGTGCCAGCAGCCCCGGGACAGCCTACGAGCAGTACTTC. Looking up the rest from reference TRBV13 and TRBJ2-7 gives the full variable domain: AAGVIQSPRHLIKEKRETATLKCYPIPRHDTVYWYQQGPGQDPQFLISFYEKMQSDKGSIPDRFSAQQFSDYHSELNMSSLELGDSALYFCASSPGTAYEQYFGPGTRLTVT.

The CDR3: CSVVAGSVGYTF. CDR3 nucleotide sequence: TGCAGCGTTGTCGCAGGGTCTGTCGGCTACACCTTC. The chain employs TRBV29-1 and TRBJ1-2, with TRBD1 as a possible D gene (5 bases). Trimming cost V 4 bases and J 8 bases, with 14 bases left between them. This CDR3 has 12 residues. The germline CDR1 and CDR2 sequences are SQVTM and ANQGSEA.

As concerns this clone: Germline is not matched at one junction end, which may reflect a read error. V usage is TRBV7-2 and J usage is TRBJ2-2; tentative D call: TRBD2 (5 bases). Germline CDR1 SGHTA, CDR2 FQGNSA. The CDR3 sequence is 13 residues long. The CDR3 spells CASSPTSPGELFF. CDR3 nucleotides: TGTGCCAGCAGTCCTACGTCCCCCGGGGAGCTGTTCTTT.

The chain uses TRBV25-1 and TRBJ1-2; 10 bases map to TRBD1. V trimming: 8 bases; J trimming: 4 bases; junction bases outside the gene matches: 13. The CDR3 spans 16 residues. Germline V lookup: CDR1 MGHDK, CDR2 SYGVNS. CDR3 loop: CASSAGTGEGPYGYTF. The DNA for the CDR3 is TGTGCCAGCTCCGCCGGGACAGGGGAAGGACCCTATGGCTACACCTTC.

This clone showed up many times. V gene TRBV28 combines with J gene TRBJ1-5, with TRBD1 as a possible D gene (5 bases). The V gene's germline CDR1 is MDHEN and CDR2 SYDVKM. The CDR3 consists of 12 residues. Trimming pared 5 bases from V and 9 bases from J, leaving 11 bases between. The CDR3: CASSPPRGPQHF. The CDR3 bases are TGTGCCAGCAGTCCTCCGAGGGGGCCCCAGCATTTT.

V is TRBV29-1 and J is TRBJ2-7; D not certain. Trimming took off 5 bases at V and 1 base at J, with 6 bases between the two ends. The CDR3 is 11 residues long. CDR1 is SQVTM, CDR2 ANQGSEA, per germline. Here the CDR3 DNA reads TGCAGCGTTATAATTTCCTACGAGCAGTACTTC. It codes for CSVIISYEQYF.

This clone appeared once. The rearrangement joins TRBV30 to TRBJ2-5; maybe TRBD2 (6 bases). CDR1 and CDR2 (germline): GTSNPN, SVGIG (reference sequence). This CDR3 is built from 12 residues. Trimming shortened V by 5 bases and J by 4 bases, and 11 bases separated the two germline ends. The chain's CDR3 is CAWDVGGETQYF. CDR3 bases: TGTGCCTGGGATGTGGGAGGAGAGACCCAGTACTTC.

The chain uses TRBV2 and TRBJ2-7, with D possibly called TRBD1 or TRBD2 (5 bases each). CDR3 length: 14 amino acids. Germline loops: CDR1 SNHLY, CDR2 FYNNEI. Trimming took 6 bases from V and 3 from J, leaving 15 bases between them. The DNA for the CDR3 is TGTGCCAGCAGCGAGGGTCCTGGGGGCTACGAGCAGTACTTC. Its protein is CASSEGPGGYEQYF.

There are a few counts of this clone. The chain joins TRBV6-6 to TRBJ2-2, with 7 positions matching TRBD1. The CDR3 contains 14 residues. Germline V gene sequence: CDR1 MNHNY, CDR2 SVGAGI (reference sequence). With 5 bases clipped from V and 1 base from J, the junction kept 1 base outside the gene matches. In nucleotides, the CDR3 is TGTGCCAGCAGTCCAGGGGGGAACACCGGGGAGCTGTTTTTT. It translates to CASSPGGNTGELFF.

V is TRBV6-5 and J is TRBJ2-3; TRBD1 aligns across 8 bases. The CDR3 runs to 11 residues. The J segment lost 6 bases and the V segment lost 7 bases, leaving 0 bases of the junction unmatched. Germline V lookup: CDR1 MNHEY, CDR2 SVGAGI. The CDR3 DNA follows: TGTGCCAGCACAGGGGGCGATACGCAGTATTTT. Translated: CASTGGDTQYF.